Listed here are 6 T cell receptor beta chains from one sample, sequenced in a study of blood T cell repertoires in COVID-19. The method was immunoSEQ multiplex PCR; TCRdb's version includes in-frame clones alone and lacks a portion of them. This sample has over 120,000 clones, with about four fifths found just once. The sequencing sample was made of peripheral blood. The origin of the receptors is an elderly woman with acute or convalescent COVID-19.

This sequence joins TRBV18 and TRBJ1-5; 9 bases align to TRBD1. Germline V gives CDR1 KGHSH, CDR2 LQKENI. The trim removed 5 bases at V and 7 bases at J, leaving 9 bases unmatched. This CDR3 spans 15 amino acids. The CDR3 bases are TGTGCCAGCTCAGACCCCTTGGGACAGGGACAGCCCCAGCATTTT. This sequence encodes CASSDPLGQGQPQHF.

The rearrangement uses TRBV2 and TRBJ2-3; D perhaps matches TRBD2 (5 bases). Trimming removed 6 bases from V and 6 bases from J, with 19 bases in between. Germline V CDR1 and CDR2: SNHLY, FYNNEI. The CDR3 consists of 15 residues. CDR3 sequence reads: CASSDLGGAHDTQYF. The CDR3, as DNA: TGTGCCAGCAGCGATTTAGGAGGAGCCCACGATACGCAGTATTTT.

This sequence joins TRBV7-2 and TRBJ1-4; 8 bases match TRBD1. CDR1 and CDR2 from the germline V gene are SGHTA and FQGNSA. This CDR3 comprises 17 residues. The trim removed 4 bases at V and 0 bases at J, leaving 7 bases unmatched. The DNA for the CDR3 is TGTGCCAGCAGCTCTAGGACAGGGTTTGCAACTAATGAAAAACTGTTTTTT. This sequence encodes CASSSRTGFATNEKLFF.

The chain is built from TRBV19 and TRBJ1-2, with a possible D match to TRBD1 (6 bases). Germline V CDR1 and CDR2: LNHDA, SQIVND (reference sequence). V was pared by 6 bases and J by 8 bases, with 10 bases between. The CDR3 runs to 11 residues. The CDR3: CASSVRGGYTF. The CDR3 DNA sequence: TGTGCCAGTAGCGTCAGGGGAGGCTACACCTTC.

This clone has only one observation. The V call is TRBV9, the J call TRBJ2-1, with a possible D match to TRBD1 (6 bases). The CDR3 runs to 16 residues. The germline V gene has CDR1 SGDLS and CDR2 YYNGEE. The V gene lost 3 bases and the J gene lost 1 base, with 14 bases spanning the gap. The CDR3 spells CASSAYRARSYNEQFF. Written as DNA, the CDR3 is TGTGCCAGCAGCGCATACAGGGCCCGATCCTACAATGAGCAGTTCTTC. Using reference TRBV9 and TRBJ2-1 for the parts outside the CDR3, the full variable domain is DSGVTQTPKHLITATGQRVTLRCSPRSGDLSVYWYQQSLDQGLQFLIQYYNGEERAKGNILERFSAQQFPDLHSELNLSSLELGDSALYFCASSAYRARSYNEQFFGPGTRLTVL.

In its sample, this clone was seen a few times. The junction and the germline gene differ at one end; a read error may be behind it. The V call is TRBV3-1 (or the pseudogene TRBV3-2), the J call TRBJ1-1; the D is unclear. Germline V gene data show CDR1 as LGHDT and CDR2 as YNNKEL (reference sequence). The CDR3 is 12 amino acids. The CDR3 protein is CASSQRREGLVF. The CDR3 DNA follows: TGTGCCAGCAGCCAAAGACGGGAAGGTCTGGTCTTT.